Following are 10 T cell receptor beta chains from one sample sequenced in a study of T cell responses to AZD1222 COVID-19 vaccine. Generated by immunoSEQ multiplex PCR, the TCRdb table keeps only in-frame clones and is missing some. The sample lists about 130,000 clones, about nine tenths occurring once. The sample was peripheral blood, taken 28 days after the second AZD1222 dose. Receptors were obtained from an adult who received the AZD1222 COVID-19 vaccine.

This clone was detected only a few times. This chain links TRBV7-9 with TRBJ1-6; D may be TRBD1 (5 bases). CDR3 length: 14 residues. Trimming took 1 base from V and 8 from J, leaving 9 bases between them. Germline values: CDR1 SEHNR, CDR2 FQNEAQ (reference sequence). The CDR3 loop is CASSLGVGDSPLHF. The CDR3 region has the DNA TGTGCCAGCAGCTTAGGGGTAGGGGATTCACCCCTCCACTTT. Together with reference TRBV7-9 and TRBJ1-6, the CDR3 gives the full variable domain: DTGVSQNPRHKITKRGQNVTFRCDPISEHNRLYWYRQTLGQGPEFLTYFQNEAQLEKSRLLSDRFSAERPKGSFSTLEIQRTEQGDSAMYLCASSLGVGDSPLHFGNGTRLTVT.

This clone occurred once. This rearrangement joins TRBV11-2 to TRBJ2-7; weak D call: TRBD2 (7 bases). Germline loops: CDR1 SGHAT, CDR2 FQNNGV. The CDR3 is 13 residues long. The V end was cut by 4 bases, the J end by 9 bases, with 16 bases between. CDR3 nucleotides: TGTGCCAGCAGCTCGGGCGGGGGCAATGGGCAGTACTTC. This gives the protein CASSSGGGNGQYF.

This chain connects TRBV2 to TRBJ2-1; 8 positions agree with TRBD1. The CDR3 runs 18 residues. Germline V gives CDR1 SNHLY, CDR2 FYNNEI. V dropped 4 bases and J dropped 3; count of bases not matched to a gene: 14. In nucleotides, the CDR3 is TGTGCCAGCAGTGGCCCTCAGGGGGCAGGGGGTAACTACAATGAGCAGTTCTTC. Amino acids: CASSGPQGAGGNYNEQFF. The whole variable domain, remainder taken from reference TRBV2 and TRBJ2-1, is EPEVTQTPSHQVTQMGQEVILRCVPISNHLYFYWYRQILGQKVEFLVSFYNNEISEKSEIFDDQFSVERPDGSNFTLKIRSTKLEDSAMYFCASSGPQGAGGNYNEQFFGPGTRLTVL.

The rearrangement joins TRBV7-2 to TRBJ2-7; 9 nucleotides line up with TRBD2. The V segment lost 1 base and the J segment 3 bases; nucleotides outside the gene matches: 4. Germline loops: CDR1 SGHTA, CDR2 FQGNSA. The CDR3 has 15 amino acids. The CDR3 DNA reads as TGTGCCAGCAGCTTAGAGGGTAGCGGGAGCTACGAGCAGTACTTC. Its translation: CASSLEGSGSYEQYF.

This sequence joins TRBV2 and TRBJ2-1, with TRBD2 identical over 8 bases. CDR1 and CDR2 from the germline V gene are SNHLY and FYNNEI. V gave up 6 bases and J gave up 0 bases; unmatched junction bases: 4. The CDR3 runs to 15 residues. Here the CDR3 DNA reads TGTGCCAGCAGGGAGCGGGAGAGCTCCTACAATGAGCAGTTCTTC. This sequence encodes CASRERESSYNEQFF. The variable domain in full, completed from reference TRBV2 and TRBJ2-1, reads EPEVTQTPSHQVTQMGQEVILRCVPISNHLYFYWYRQILGQKVEFLVSFYNNEISEKSEIFDDQFSVERPDGSNFTLKIRSTKLEDSAMYFCASRERESSYNEQFFGPGTRLTVL.

The chain couples TRBV6-5 to TRBJ2-7, with 11 bases lining up with TRBD2. V lost 6 bases, J lost 1 base, and 5 bases stayed unmatched. Germline loops: CDR1 MNHEY, CDR2 SVGAGI. This CDR3 has 15 amino acids. The CDR3 region has the DNA TGTGCCAGCAGACCCCGACTAGCGGGGTCCTACGAGCAGTACTTC. Protein sequence: CASRPRLAGSYEQYF.

This chain links TRBV9 with TRBJ2-6, with D uncertain. Trimming removed 0 bases at V and 0 bases at J, with 4 bases between. This CDR3 is built from 15 residues. Germline-derived CDR1 and CDR2 are SGDLS and YYNGEE. CDR3 DNA: TGTGCCAGCAGCGTAGACCCCTCTGGGGCCAACGTCCTGACTTTC. It is translated as CASSVDPSGANVLTF.

The rearrangement links TRBV7-2 to TRBJ2-1; D remains ambiguous. Germline CDR1 and CDR2: SGHTA and FQGNSA. CDR3 length equals 13 residues. Trimming stripped 1 base from V and 6 bases from J, with 7 bases between. CDR3 coding DNA: TGTGCCAGCAGCTTAGACCCTTCCAATGAGCAGTTCTTC. Translation gives CASSLDPSNEQFF. The entire variable domain, with the rest obtained from reference TRBV7-2 and TRBJ2-1, is as follows: GAGVSQSPSNKVTEKGKDVELRCDPISGHTALYWYRQSLGQGLEFLIYFQGNSAPDKSGLPSDRFSAERTGGSVSTLTIQRTQQEDSAVYLCASSLDPSNEQFFGPGTRLTVL.

The chain uses TRBV7-9 and TRBJ1-1, with D hard to call. The ends were cut back, 5 bases at V and 0 bases at J, with 7 bases in the middle. Per germline, CDR1 SEHNR and CDR2 FQNEAQ (reference sequence). The CDR3 sequence is 13 residues long. CDR3 nucleotide sequence: TGTGCCAGCAGCCCGTTAATGAACACTGAAGCTTTCTTT. As protein: CASSPLMNTEAFF.

The sample holds one count of this clone. The CDR3 is CASSSTFGGSGYTF. The CDR3 DNA follows: TGTGCCAGCAGTTCCACGTTTGGGGGTAGCGGCTACACCTTC. The rearrangement joins TRBV6-5 to TRBJ1-2; the D gene is possibly TRBD1 (5 bases). V was shortened by 4 bases and J by 8 bases, with 17 bases between the two germline ends. The CDR3 is 14 amino acids. The germline V gene has CDR1 MNHEY and CDR2 SVGAGI.